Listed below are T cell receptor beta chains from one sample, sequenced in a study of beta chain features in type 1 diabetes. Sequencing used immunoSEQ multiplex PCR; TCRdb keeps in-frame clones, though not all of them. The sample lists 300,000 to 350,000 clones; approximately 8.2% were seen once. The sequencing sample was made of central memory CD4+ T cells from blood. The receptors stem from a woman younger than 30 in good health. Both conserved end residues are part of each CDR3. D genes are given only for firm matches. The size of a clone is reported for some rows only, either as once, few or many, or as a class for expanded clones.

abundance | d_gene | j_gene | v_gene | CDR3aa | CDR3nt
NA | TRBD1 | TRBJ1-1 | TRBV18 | CASSFPGQGSTEAFF | TGTGCCAGCTCATTTCCGGGACAGGGGTCCACTGAAGCTTTCTTT
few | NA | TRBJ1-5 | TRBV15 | CATSIDYQPQHF | TGTGCCACCAGCATCGATTATCAGCCCCAGCATTTT
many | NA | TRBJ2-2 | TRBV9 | CASSVGGRGTGELFF | TGTGCCAGCAGCGTAGGTGGGCGCGGGACCGGGGAGCTGTTTTTT
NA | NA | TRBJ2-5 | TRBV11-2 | CASSLALRVIETQYF | TGTGCCAGCAGCTTAGCTCTGAGGGTTATAGAGACCCAGTACTTC
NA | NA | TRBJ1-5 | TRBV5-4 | CASSVGGAPSNQPQHF | TGTGCCAGCAGCGTGGGGGGGGCGCCCAGCAATCAGCCCCAGCATTTT
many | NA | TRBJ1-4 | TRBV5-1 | CASRQGPTNEKLFF | TGCGCCAGCAGACAGGGCCCCACTAATGAAAAACTGTTTTTT
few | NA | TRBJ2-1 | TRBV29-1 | CSVEKGIASNEQFF | TGCAGCGTTGAAAAGGGTATAGCGTCCAATGAGCAGTTCTTC
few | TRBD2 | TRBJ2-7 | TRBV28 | CASSLWGPGLAGLGADEQYF | TGTGCCAGCAGTTTATGGGGGCCGGGACTAGCGGGACTGGGGGCGGACGAGCAGTACTTC
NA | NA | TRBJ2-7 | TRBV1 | CTSSHRKVNYEQYF | TGCACCAGCAGCCACCGCAAAGTCAATTACGAGCAGTACTTC
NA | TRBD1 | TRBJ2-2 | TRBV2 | CASTERGPGQVAGELFF | TGTGCCAGCACCGAAAGAGGGCCGGGACAGGTTGCCGGGGAGCTGTTTTTT
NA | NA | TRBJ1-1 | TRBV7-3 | CASSPDTDTEAFF | TGTGCCAGCAGCCCCGACACCGACACTGAAGCTTTCTTT
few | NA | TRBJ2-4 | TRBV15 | CATSRAGVAKNIQYF | TGTGCCACCAGCAGAGCGGGAGTAGCCAAAAACATTCAGTACTTC
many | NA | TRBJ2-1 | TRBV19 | CASSIIPRGGSYNEQFF | TGTGCCAGTAGTATAATCCCCCGAGGCGGCTCCTACAATGAGCAGTTCTTC
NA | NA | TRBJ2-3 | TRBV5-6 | CASSLKGADTQYF | TGTGCCAGCAGCTTGAAGGGGGCAGATACGCAGTATTTT
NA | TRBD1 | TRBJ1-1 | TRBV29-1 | CSGEQGGGTEAFF | TGCAGCGGAGAGCAGGGGGGGGGCACTGAAGCTTTCTTT
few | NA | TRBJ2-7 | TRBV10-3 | CAISEGDTNWGSPYEQYF | TGTGCCATCAGTGAGGGGGACACTAACTGGGGGTCGCCCTACGAGCAGTACTTC
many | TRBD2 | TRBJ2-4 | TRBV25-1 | CDSGGSGLSGNIQYF | TGTGACTCGGGGGGTTCCGGGTTATCTGGAAACATTCAGTACTTC
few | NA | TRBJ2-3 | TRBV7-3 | CASSFSAADTQYF | TGTGCCAGCAGCTTTAGCGCGGCAGATACGCAGTATTTT
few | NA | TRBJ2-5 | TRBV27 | CATSSQASYQETQYF | TGTGCCACCAGTTCCCAGGCTTCATACCAAGAGACCCAGTACTTC
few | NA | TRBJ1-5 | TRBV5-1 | CASSPTGTQPQHF | TGCGCCAGCAGCCCTACGGGGACCCAGCCCCAGCATTTT
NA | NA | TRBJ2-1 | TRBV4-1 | CASSQVPGASSYNEQFF | TGCGCCAGCAGCCAAGTTCCCGGAGCAAGCTCCTACAATGAGCAGTTCTTC
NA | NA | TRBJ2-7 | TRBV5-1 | CASQSVVPPYEQYF | TGCGCCAGCCAATCCGTCGTCCCCCCCTACGAGCAGTACTTC
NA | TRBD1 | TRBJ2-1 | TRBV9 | CASSAGQGYNEQFF | TGTGCCAGCAGCGCGGGACAGGGCTACAATGAGCAGTTCTTC
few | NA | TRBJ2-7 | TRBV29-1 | CSVEKYSSYEQYF | TGCAGCGTTGAAAAGTACAGCTCCTACGAGCAGTACTTC
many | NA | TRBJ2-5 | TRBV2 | CASSRETEETQYF | TGTGCCAGCAGCCGGGAGACGGAAGAGACCCAGTACTTC
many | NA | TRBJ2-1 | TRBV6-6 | CASRDPNNEQFF | TGTGCCAGCAGAGACCCTAACAATGAGCAGTTCTTC
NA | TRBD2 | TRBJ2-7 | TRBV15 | CATSGRLATTYEQYF | TGTGCCACCAGCGGGAGACTAGCGACTACCTACGAGCAGTACTTC
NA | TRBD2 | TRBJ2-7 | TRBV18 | CASSPPILAGAGEQYF | TGTGCCAGCTCACCTCCCATACTAGCGGGAGCTGGAGAGCAGTACTTC
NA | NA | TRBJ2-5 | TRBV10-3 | CAIRDQETQYF | TGTGCCATCAGAGACCAAGAGACCCAGTACTTC
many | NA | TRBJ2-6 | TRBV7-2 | CASSSGSGANVLTF | TGTGCCAGCAGCTCAGGCTCTGGGGCCAACGTCCTGACTTTC